This passage covers 22 T cell receptor beta chains from one sample sequenced in a study of shared clonotypes between healthy human individuals. Profiled with immunoSEQ multiplex PCR; TCRdb holds only in-frame clones, not every one. The sample has some 490,000 clones, roughly 80% seen once; the top ten hold 9.5% to 15%. The source material was PBMCs. The receptors here all came from a middle-aged woman in good health. Some clones in this sample may be carry-over from other donors' samples.

The CDR3 region is CASSPGRGSSYEQYF. The CDR3 DNA follows: TGTGCCAGCTCACCAGGAAGGGGAAGCTCCTACGAGCAGTACTTC. This sequence joins TRBV18 and TRBJ2-7, with TRBD1 as a possible D gene (5 bases). CDR3 length: 15 amino acids. Germline V gene data show CDR1 as KGHSH and CDR2 as LQKENI. V shed 2 bases and J shed 0 bases, with 11 bases lying between them.

This clone was recorded a few times. The rearrangement uses TRBV6-5 and TRBJ2-3; no definite D call. This CDR3 is built from 14 residues. Per germline, CDR1 MNHEY and CDR2 SVGAGI. V lost 6 bases and J 2 bases, leaving 12 bases between the germline ends. CDR3 loop: CASRTRVVTDTQYF. CDR3 coding DNA: TGTGCCAGCAGAACCCGCGTAGTCACAGATACGCAGTATTTT.

The CDR3 DNA sequence: TGTGCCAGCAGCTTGGAGCAGTTCGGCGACCAAGAGACCCAGTACTTC. Residues: CASSLEQFGDQETQYF. The rearrangement uses TRBV11-2 and TRBJ2-5; D remains ambiguous. V lost 3 bases and J lost 0, with 14 bases in between. Germline V CDR1 and CDR2: SGHAT, FQNNGV. The CDR3 has 16 residues.

This chain joins TRBV9 and TRBJ2-3; D is possibly TRBD2 (6 bases). From germline, CDR1 is SGDLS and CDR2 YYNGEE. Trimming took off 4 bases at V and 0 bases at J, with 15 bases between the two ends. This CDR3 has 16 residues. CDR3: CASSTLAIASTDTQYF. In nucleotides, the CDR3 is TGTGCCAGCAGCACCCTAGCGATCGCTAGCACAGATACGCAGTATTTT.

J is TRBJ1-5 and V is TRBV28; D is uncertain. V was pared by 7 bases and J by 5 bases, with 12 bases between. The CDR3 contains 13 residues. Germline V CDR1 and CDR2: MDHEN, SYDVKM. CDR3: CASTSRSYQPQHF. The CDR3 DNA reads TGTGCCAGCACCTCGCGCAGTTATCAGCCCCAGCATTTT.

The rearrangement links TRBV6-1 to TRBJ1-2, with 10 positions matching TRBD1. This CDR3 has 14 amino acids. Per germline, CDR1 MNHNS and CDR2 SASEGT. V was pared by 5 bases and J by 7 bases, with 7 bases of the junction left unmatched. For the CDR3, the DNA is TGTGCCAGCAGTTTACGACAGGGGGCAGGTGGCTACACCTTC. Its translation is CASSLRQGAGGYTF.

This clone was detected only a few times. Only one base separates this from a far larger clonotype, so it likely reflects a read error. The sample holds other DNA sequences that translate to the same CDR3. The chain has TRBV11-2 and TRBJ2-1; D is undetermined. Germline V lookup: CDR1 SGHAT, CDR2 FQNNGV. CDR3 length: 10 residues. The CDR3 loop reads CASSFGEQFF. The CDR3 DNA reads TGCGCCAGCAGCTTTGGCGAGCAGTTCTTC.

The chain is built from TRBV28 and TRBJ1-3; D gene unclear. The CDR3 has 14 amino acids. The V gene lost 4 bases and the J gene lost 0 bases, with 7 bases spanning the gap. Germline V CDR1 and CDR2: MDHEN, SYDVKM. DNA of the CDR3: TGTGCCAGCAGTTCGCCACACTCTGGAAACACCATATATTTT. It specifies CASSSPHSGNTIYF. Combining the CDR3 with reference TRBV28 and TRBJ1-3 gives the whole variable domain DVKVTQSSRYLVKRTGEKVFLECVQDMDHENMFWYRQDPGLGLRLIYFSYDVKMKEKGDIPEGYSVSREKKERFSLILESASTNQTSMYLCASSSPHSGNTIYFGEGSWLTVV.

This chain connects TRBV27 to TRBJ2-7; tentatively, D is TRBD2 (5 bases). CDR1 and CDR2 from the germline V gene are MNHEY and SMNVEV (reference sequence). Trimming cost V 2 bases and J 7 bases, with 18 bases left between them. The CDR3 consists of 15 residues. CDR3 protein: CASSLMSSSPGEQYF. CDR3 nucleotide sequence: TGTGCCAGCAGTTTAATGTCTAGCTCCCCGGGAGAGCAGTACTTC.

This chain links TRBV30 with TRBJ1-1; D not resolved. Germline-derived CDR1 and CDR2 are GTSNPN and SVGIG (reference sequence). The CDR3 covers 12 residues. V was pared by 4 bases and J by 10 bases, with 16 bases between. The CDR3 sequence: CAWTKGIEGAFF. In nucleotides, the CDR3 is TGTGCCTGGACAAAAGGCATTGAGGGAGCTTTCTTT.

The V and J genes are TRBV7-9 and TRBJ1-4; D ambiguous. The V end was cut by 4 bases, the J end by 5 bases, with 11 bases between. This CDR3 comprises 14 residues. The germline V gene has CDR1 SEHNR and CDR2 FQNEAQ (reference sequence). CDR3 in DNA: TGTGCCAGCAGCTCCCCAGGACTAAATGAAAAACTGTTTTTT. Its protein is CASSSPGLNEKLFF.

The V and J genes are TRBV7-2 and TRBJ2-7, with 10 bases identical to TRBD2. V was pared by 4 bases and J by 3 bases, with 0 bases of the junction left unmatched. The CDR3 consists of 13 residues. Germline V lookup: CDR1 SGHTA, CDR2 FQGNSA. CDR3 nucleotide sequence: TGTGCCAGCAGCTCTAGCGGGAGCTACGAGCAGTACTTC. Residues: CASSSSGSYEQYF.

The chain recombines TRBV19 with TRBJ2-5; D gene unclear. Between the trimmed V and J ends, which lost 10 bases and 5 bases, there was a span of 23 bases. This CDR3 contains 15 residues. Germline CDR1 LNHDA, CDR2 SQIVND (reference sequence). As DNA, the CDR3 is TGTGCCATCCTAGTTCCCACGGGTCCTGGGGAGACCCAGTACTTC. As protein: CAILVPTGPGETQYF.

The gene calls are TRBV9 and TRBJ2-5, with TRBD2 matching over 7 bases. V lost 3 bases and J lost 5; bases outside the gene matches: 13. Germline V gene data show CDR1 as SGDLS and CDR2 as YYNGEE. This CDR3 spans 16 amino acids. The CDR3 spells CASSAGTIGGVETQYF. In nucleotides, the CDR3 is TGTGCCAGCAGCGCGGGGACTATTGGGGGAGTGGAGACCCAGTACTTC.

CDR3 in amino acids: CASSLWGTGGQETQYF. The CDR3 nucleotides read TGTGCCAGCAGCTTATGGGGAACAGGAGGTCAAGAGACCCAGTACTTC. The chain uses TRBV11-2 and TRBJ2-5; possibly TRBD1 or TRBD2 for D (5 bases each). This CDR3 is built from 16 residues. V was clipped by 2 bases and J by 2 bases, with 15 bases between them. Germline lookup yields CDR1 SGHAT and CDR2 FQNNGV.

The chain is built from TRBV27 and TRBJ2-7; D uncertain. V was shortened by 3 bases and J by 0 bases, with 18 bases between the two germline ends. The length of the CDR3 is 17 residues. Germline CDR1 reads MNHEY; CDR2 reads SMNVEV (reference sequence). CDR3: CASSLVRSRPASYEQYF. The CDR3 DNA sequence: TGTGCCAGCAGTTTGGTTCGAAGTAGACCCGCCTCCTACGAGCAGTACTTC.

Remarks on this clone: A far larger clone is one nucleotide away, so this likely arose from a read error. The V gene is TRBV10-2, the J gene TRBJ1-3; TRBD1 agrees at 11 bases. This CDR3 region has 15 residues. Germline V lookup: CDR1 WSHSY, CDR2 SAAADI. CDR3 coding DNA: TGCGCCAGCAGTGATGGACAGGGGGCTGGAAACACCATGTATTTT. This gives the protein CASSDGQGAGNTMYF.

The V gene is TRBV6-1, the J gene TRBJ1-1; D not resolved. V was pared by 6 bases and J by 6 bases, with 8 bases between. Germline lookup yields CDR1 MNHNS and CDR2 SASEGT. The CDR3 runs 11 residues. This CDR3 is CASSRYAEAFF. CDR3 in DNA: TGTGCCAGCAGCAGATATGCTGAAGCTTTCTTT.

This chain joins TRBV28 and TRBJ1-2; D is uncertain. This CDR3 region has 14 residues. Germline V lookup: CDR1 MDHEN, CDR2 SYDVKM. Deletions cut 5 bases from V and 0 bases from J, with 10 bases between. This CDR3 reads CASSRLVPNYGYTF. The CDR3 nucleotides read TGTGCCAGCAGTCGACTGGTACCTAACTATGGCTACACCTTC.

The chain links TRBV10-3 to TRBJ2-5, with no clear D. Trimming removed 0 bases at V and 0 bases at J, with 11 bases between. The CDR3 covers 16 residues. Germline V gives CDR1 ENHRY, CDR2 SYGVKD. The CDR3 DNA sequence: TGTGCCATCAGTGAGTCGAGGCGGAACCACCAAGAGACCCAGTACTTC. The encoded protein is CAISESRRNHQETQYF.

The sample holds a few counts of this clone. With a much larger clone just one base away, this may be a read error. Other nucleotide sequences from this sample produce the same CDR3. This chain links TRBV7-6 with TRBJ1-2; D is unclear. This CDR3 has 15 residues. Germline V gene sequence: CDR1 SGHVS, CDR2 FNYEAQ. The CDR3 sequence: CASSANRESRNGYTF. CDR3 DNA: TGTGCCAGCAGCGCTAATCGTGAATCTCGAAATGGTTACACCTTC.

The chain couples TRBV11-3 to TRBJ2-2, with D unclear. Germline loops: CDR1 SGHNT, CDR2 YENEEA. The CDR3 covers 14 residues. Deletions cut 5 bases from V and 7 bases from J, with 14 bases between. The CDR3 loop reads CASSPNGPHGELFF. The CDR3 nucleotides are TGTGCCAGCAGCCCGAATGGGCCGCACGGGGAGCTGTTTTTT.